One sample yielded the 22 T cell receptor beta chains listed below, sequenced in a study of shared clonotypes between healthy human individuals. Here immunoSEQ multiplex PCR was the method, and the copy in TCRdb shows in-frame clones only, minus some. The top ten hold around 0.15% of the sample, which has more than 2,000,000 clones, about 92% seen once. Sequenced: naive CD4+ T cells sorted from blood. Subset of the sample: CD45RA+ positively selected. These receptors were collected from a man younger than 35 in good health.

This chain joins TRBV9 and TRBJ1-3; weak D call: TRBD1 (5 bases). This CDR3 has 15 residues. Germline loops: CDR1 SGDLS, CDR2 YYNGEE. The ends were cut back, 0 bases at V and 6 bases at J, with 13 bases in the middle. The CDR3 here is CASSVAQGPANTIYF. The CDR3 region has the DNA TGTGCCAGCAGCGTAGCTCAGGGCCCGGCAAACACCATATATTTT. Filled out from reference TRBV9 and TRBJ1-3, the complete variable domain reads DSGVTQTPKHLITATGQRVTLRCSPRSGDLSVYWYQQSLDQGLQFLIQYYNGEERAKGNILERFSAQQFPDLHSELNLSSLELGDSALYFCASSVAQGPANTIYFGEGSWLTVV.

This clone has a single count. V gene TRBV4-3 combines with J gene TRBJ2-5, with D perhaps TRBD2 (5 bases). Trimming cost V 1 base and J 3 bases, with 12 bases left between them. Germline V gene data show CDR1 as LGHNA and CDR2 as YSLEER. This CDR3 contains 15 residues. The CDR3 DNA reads TGCGCCAGCAGCCAAGGGACTTTACGGGAAGAGACCCAGTACTTC. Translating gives CASSQGTLREETQYF.

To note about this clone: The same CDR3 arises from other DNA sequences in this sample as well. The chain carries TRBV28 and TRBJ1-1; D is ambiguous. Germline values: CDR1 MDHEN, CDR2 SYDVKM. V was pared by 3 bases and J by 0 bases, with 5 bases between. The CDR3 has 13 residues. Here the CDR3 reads CASSFLLNTEAFF. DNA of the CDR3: TGTGCCAGCAGTTTTTTATTGAACACTGAAGCTTTCTTT.

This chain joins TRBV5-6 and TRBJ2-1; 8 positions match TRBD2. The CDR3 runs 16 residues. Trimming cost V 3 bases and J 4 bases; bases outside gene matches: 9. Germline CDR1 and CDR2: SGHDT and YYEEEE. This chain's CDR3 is CASSSPGLESYNEQFF. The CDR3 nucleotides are TGTGCCAGCAGCTCCCCGGGACTAGAGTCTTACAATGAGCAGTTCTTC. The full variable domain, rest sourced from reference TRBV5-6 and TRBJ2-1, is DAGVTQSPTHLIKTRGQQVTLRCSPKSGHDTVSWYQQALGQGPQFIFQYYEEEERQRGNFPDRFSGHQFPNYSSELNVNALLLGDSALYLCASSSPGLESYNEQFFGPGTRLTVL.

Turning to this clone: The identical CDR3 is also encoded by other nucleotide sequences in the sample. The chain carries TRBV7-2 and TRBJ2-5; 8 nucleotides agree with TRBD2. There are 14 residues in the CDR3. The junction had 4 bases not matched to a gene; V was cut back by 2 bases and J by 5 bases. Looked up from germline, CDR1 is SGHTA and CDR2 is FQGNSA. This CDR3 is CASSLSGGPETQYF. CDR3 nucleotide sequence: TGTGCCAGCAGCTTATCGGGGGGGCCTGAGACCCAGTACTTC.

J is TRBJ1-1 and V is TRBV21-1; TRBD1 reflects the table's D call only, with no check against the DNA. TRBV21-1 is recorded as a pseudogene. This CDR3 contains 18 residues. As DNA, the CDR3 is TGTGCCAGCAGCAAAGGACCGGGACAGCCAGGCGAGAACACTGAAGCTTTCTTT. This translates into CASSKGPGQPGENTEAFF.

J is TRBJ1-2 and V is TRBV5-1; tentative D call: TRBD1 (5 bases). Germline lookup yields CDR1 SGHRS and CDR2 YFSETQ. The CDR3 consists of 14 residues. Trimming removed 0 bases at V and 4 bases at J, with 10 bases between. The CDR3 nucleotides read TGCGCCAGCAGCTTGGTAGGGGAGGTCTATGGCTACACCTTC. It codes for CASSLVGEVYGYTF.

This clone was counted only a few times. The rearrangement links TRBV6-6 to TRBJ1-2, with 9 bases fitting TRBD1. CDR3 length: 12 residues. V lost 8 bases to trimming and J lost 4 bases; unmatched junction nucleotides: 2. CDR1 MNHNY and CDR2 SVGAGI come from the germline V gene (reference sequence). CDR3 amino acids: CASRDRAYGYTF. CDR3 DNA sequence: TGTGCCAGCCGGGACAGGGCCTATGGCTACACCTTC.

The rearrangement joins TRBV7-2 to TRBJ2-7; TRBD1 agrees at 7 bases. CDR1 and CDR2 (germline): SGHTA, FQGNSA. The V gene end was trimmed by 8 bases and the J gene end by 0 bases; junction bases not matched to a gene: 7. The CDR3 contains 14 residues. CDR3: CASLQGQTSYEQYF. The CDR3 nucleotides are TGTGCCAGCCTCCAGGGACAGACCTCCTACGAGCAGTACTTC.

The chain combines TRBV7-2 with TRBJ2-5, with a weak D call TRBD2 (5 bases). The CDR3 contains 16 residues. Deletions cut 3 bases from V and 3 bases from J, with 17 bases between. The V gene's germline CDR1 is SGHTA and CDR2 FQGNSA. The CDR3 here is CASSFVGVPTKETQYF. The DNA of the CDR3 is TGTGCCAGCAGCTTTGTGGGAGTTCCCACGAAAGAGACCCAGTACTTC.

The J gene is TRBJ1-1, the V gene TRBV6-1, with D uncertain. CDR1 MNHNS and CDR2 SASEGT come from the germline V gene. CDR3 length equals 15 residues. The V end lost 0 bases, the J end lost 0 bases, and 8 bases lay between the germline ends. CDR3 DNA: TGTGCCAGCAGTGAAGCCCGGGGAGTGAACACTGAAGCTTTCTTT. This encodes CASSEARGVNTEAFF.

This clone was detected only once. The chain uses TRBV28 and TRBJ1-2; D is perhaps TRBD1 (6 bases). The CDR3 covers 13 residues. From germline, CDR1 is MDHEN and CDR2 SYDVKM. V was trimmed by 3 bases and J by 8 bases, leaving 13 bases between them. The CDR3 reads CASSLKGVEGYTF. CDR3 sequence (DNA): TGTGCCAGCAGTTTGAAGGGGGTCGAGGGCTACACCTTC.

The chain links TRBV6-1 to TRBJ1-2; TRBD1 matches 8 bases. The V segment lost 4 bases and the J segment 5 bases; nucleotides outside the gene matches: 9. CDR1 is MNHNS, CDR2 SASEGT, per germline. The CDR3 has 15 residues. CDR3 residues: CASSVGAGGGYGYTF. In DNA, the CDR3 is TGTGCCAGCAGTGTTGGGGCAGGGGGCGGTTATGGCTACACCTTC.

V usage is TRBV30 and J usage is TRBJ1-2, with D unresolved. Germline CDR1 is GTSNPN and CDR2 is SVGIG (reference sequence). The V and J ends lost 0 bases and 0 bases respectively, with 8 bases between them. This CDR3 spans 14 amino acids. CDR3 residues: CAWSVKQTNYGYTF. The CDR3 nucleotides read TGTGCCTGGAGTGTAAAACAGACTAACTATGGCTACACCTTC.

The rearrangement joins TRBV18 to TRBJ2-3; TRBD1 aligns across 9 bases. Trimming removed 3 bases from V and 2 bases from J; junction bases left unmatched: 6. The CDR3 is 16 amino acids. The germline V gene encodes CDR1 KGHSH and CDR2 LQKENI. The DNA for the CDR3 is TGTGCCAGCTCACCGGCCCGGGACAGGGCCACAGATACGCAGTATTTT. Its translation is CASSPARDRATDTQYF.

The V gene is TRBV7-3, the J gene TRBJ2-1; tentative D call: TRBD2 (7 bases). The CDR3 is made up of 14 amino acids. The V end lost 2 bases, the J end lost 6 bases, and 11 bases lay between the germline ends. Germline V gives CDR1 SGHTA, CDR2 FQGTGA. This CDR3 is CASSLAGASNEQFF. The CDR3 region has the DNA TGTGCCAGCAGCTTAGCGGGGGCCTCCAATGAGCAGTTCTTC.

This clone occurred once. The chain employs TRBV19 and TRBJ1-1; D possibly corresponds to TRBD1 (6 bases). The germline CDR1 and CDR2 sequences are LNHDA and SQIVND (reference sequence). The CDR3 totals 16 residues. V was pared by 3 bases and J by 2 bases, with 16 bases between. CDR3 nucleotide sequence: TGTGCCAGTAGTATTTTGGGGGGACAACGAAACACTGAAGCTTTCTTT. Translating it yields CASSILGGQRNTEAFF. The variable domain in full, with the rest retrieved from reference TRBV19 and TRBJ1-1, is DGGITQSPKYLFRKEGQNVTLSCEQNLNHDAMYWYRQDPGQGLRLIYYSQIVNDFQKGDIAEGYSVSREKKESFPLTVTSAQKNPTAFYLCASSILGGQRNTEAFFGQGTRLTVV.

The CDR3 region is CASSLVGGLGRTDTQYF. The CDR3 region has the DNA TGCGCCAGCAGCTTGGTCGGGGGGCTAGGTCGCACAGATACGCAGTATTTT. This chain joins TRBV5-1 and TRBJ2-3, with a weak D call TRBD2 (7 bases). Germline-derived CDR1 and CDR2 are SGHRS and YFSETQ. The V gene lost 0 bases and the J gene lost 1 base, with 15 bases spanning the gap. The CDR3 is 17 residues long. The variable domain in full, with the rest retrieved from reference TRBV5-1 and TRBJ2-3, is KAGVTQTPRYLIKTRGQQVTLSCSPISGHRSVSWYQQTPGQGLQFLFEYFSETQRNKGNFPGRFSGRQFSNSRSEMNVSTLELGDSALYLCASSLVGGLGRTDTQYFGPGTRLTVL.

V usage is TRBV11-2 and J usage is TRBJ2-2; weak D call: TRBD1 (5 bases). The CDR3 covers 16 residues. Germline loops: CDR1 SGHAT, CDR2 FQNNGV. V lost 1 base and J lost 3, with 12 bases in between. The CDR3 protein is CASSLGQTLYTGELFF. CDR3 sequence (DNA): TGTGCCAGCAGCTTAGGACAGACCCTCTACACCGGGGAGCTGTTTTTT.

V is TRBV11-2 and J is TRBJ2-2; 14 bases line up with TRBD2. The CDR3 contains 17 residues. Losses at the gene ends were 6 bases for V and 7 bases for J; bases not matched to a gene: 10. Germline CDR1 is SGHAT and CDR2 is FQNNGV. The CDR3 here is CASSSTGTSGSIGELFF. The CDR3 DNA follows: TGTGCCAGCAGTTCAACCGGGACTAGCGGGAGTATCGGGGAGCTGTTTTTT.

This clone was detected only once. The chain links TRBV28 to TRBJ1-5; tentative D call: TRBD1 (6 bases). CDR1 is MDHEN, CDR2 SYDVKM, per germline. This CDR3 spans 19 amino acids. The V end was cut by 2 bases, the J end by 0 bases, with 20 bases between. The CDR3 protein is CASSLGTGLGYYSNQPQHF. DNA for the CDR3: TGTGCCAGCAGTTTAGGAACAGGGCTCGGGTACTATAGCAATCAGCCCCAGCATTTT.

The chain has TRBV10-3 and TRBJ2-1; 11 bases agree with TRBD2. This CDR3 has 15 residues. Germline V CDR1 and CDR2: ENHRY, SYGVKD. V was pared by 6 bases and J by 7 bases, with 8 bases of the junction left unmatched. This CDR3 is CAIRASGGMGNEQFF. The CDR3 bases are TGTGCCATCAGAGCTAGCGGGGGGATGGGGAATGAGCAGTTCTTC.